This entry describes one TCR beta chain. Its target is not known. The data were taken from a study of Tregs in tolerant kidney transplant recipients. General study points: Findings come from small patient numbers and require larger validation.

Generated by immunoSEQ multiplex PCR, the TCRdb table keeps only in-frame clones and is missing some. Here the sample spans around 70,000 clones, about nine tenths being singletons. Unstimulated regulatory T cells (CD4+CD25+CD127-), CD4+CD25- non-regulatory cells, CD4 and CD8 cells were FACS-sorted from thawed PBMCs. This CDR3 has 13 amino acids. CDR1 SNHLY and CDR2 FYNNEI come from the germline V gene. Trimming left V 5 bases short and J 6 bases short, with 12 bases between. This chain uses TRBV2 with TRBJ2-3; perhaps TRBD1 as D (5 bases). Source: CD8+ T cells from blood, taken before the transplant. This TCR was sampled from a human donor who received a combined kidney and bone marrow transplant. The CDR3 spells CASSPGFFDTQYF. Written as DNA, the CDR3 is TGTGCCAGCAGTCCAGGGTTTTTCGATACGCAGTATTTT. Based on the CDR3 plus reference TRBV2 and TRBJ2-3, the full variable domain is EPEVTQTPSHQVTQMGQEVILRCVPISNHLYFYWYRQILGQKVEFLVSFYNNEISEKSEIFDDQFSVERPDGSNFTLKIRSTKLEDSAMYFCASSPGFFDTQYFGPGTRLTVL.